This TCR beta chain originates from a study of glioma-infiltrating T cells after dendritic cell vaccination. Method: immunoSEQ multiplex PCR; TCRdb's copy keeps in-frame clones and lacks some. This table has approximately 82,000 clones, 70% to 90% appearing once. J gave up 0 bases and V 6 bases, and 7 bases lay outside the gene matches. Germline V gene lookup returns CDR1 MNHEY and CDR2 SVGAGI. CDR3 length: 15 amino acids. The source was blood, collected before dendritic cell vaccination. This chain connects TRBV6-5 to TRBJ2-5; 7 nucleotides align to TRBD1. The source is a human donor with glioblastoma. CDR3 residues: CASRQGQVNQETQYF. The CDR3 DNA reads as TGTGCCAGCAGACAAGGACAGGTGAACCAAGAGACCCAGTACTTC.